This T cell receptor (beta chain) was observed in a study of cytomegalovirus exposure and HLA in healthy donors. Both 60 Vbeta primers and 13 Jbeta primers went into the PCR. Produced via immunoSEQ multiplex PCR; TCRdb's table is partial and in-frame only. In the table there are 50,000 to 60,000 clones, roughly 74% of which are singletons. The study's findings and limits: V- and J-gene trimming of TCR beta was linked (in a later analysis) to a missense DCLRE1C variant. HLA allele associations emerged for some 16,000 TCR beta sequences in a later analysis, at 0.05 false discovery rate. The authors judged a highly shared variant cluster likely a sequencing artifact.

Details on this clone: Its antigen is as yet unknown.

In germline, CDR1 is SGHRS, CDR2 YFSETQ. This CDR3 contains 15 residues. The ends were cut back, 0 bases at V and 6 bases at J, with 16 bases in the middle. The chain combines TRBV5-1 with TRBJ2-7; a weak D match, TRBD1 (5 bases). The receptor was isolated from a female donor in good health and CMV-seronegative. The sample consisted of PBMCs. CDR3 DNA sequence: TGCGCCAGCAGCTTGGTAGCTACAGGCGAGCGCGAGCAGTACTTC. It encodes CASSLVATGEREQYF.